The 14 T cell receptor beta chains listed next were all sequenced from one sample in a study of T cell changes during pregnancy in multiple sclerosis. The assay was immunoSEQ multiplex PCR, and TCRdb's table has in-frame clones only and misses some. This table holds around 26,000 clones, approximately 86% found once. The input for sequencing was CD8+ T cells from peripheral blood mononuclear cells, taken in the first trimester of pregnancy. These receptors all come from a female donor in good health, enrolled as a control in a pregnancy study.

This sequence joins TRBV7-2 and TRBJ1-5; possibly TRBD1 for D (5 bases). Per the germline V gene, CDR1 is SGHTA and CDR2 is FQGNSA. The CDR3 covers 15 residues. V lost 2 bases and J 2 bases, leaving 10 bases between the germline ends. The CDR3 DNA is TGTGCCAGCAGCTTACATCAAGGGGGCAATCAGCCCCAGCATTTT. Residues: CASSLHQGGNQPQHF.

The chain joins TRBV6-1 to TRBJ1-3; unclear D gene. The CDR3 consists of 15 residues. V was clipped by 3 bases and J by 3 bases, with 12 bases between them. Germline CDR1 reads MNHNS; CDR2 reads SASEGT. CDR3 bases: TGTGCCAGCAGTGAGTGGCAGTCCGATGGAAACACCATATATTTT. Protein product: CASSEWQSDGNTIYF.

This clone was seen only a few times. The CDR3 is CASSFRDNEQFF. CDR3 DNA sequence: TGTGCCAGCAGCTTCAGGGACAATGAGCAGTTCTTC. This chain links TRBV5-5 with TRBJ2-1; a possible D gene is TRBD1 (5 bases). The CDR3 length is 12 residues. V dropped 2 bases and J dropped 5 bases, with 5 bases sitting between them. CDR1 SGHKS and CDR2 YYEKEE come from the germline V gene (reference sequence).

This clone has only one observation. The chain has TRBV6-5 and TRBJ1-1; 9 positions agree with TRBD1. Germline CDR1 MNHEY, CDR2 SVGAGI. CDR3 length: 16 residues. Germline trimming cut 1 base from V and 1 base from J; bases unmatched to any gene: 4. The DNA for the CDR3 is TGTGCCAGCAGTTACTTGCCGGGACAGGGGAACACTGAAGCTTTCTTT. This encodes CASSYLPGQGNTEAFF.

This chain joins TRBV19 and TRBJ1-5; 10 nucleotides agree with TRBD1. Trimming at V came to 7 bases and at J to 8 bases, leaving 17 bases not matched to a gene. Germline V CDR1 and CDR2: LNHDA, SQIVND (reference sequence). There are 17 residues in the CDR3. In nucleotides, the CDR3 is TGTGCCAGTAAGGGATACCGGGACAGGGGTGGTAGGGAGCCCCAGCATTTT. It encodes CASKGYRDRGGREPQHF.

The chain recombines TRBV4-3 with TRBJ2-1; weak D call: TRBD1 (5 bases). V was cut by 4 bases and J by 8 bases, with 15 bases left in between. Germline CDR1 and CDR2: LGHNA and YSLEER. This CDR3 region has 14 residues. In DNA form, the CDR3 reads TGCGCCAGCAGCCCCGGTCCAGGGTTCGATGAGCAGTTCTTC. Translation gives CASSPGPGFDEQFF.

The CDR3 DNA follows: TGTGCCATCAGTGGGGGCGGGGCGGCGAACACCGGGGAGCTGTTTTTT. Translated: CAISGGGAANTGELFF. This chain connects TRBV10-3 to TRBJ2-2, with D maybe TRBD2 (6 bases). This CDR3 is 16 amino acids long. The V gene's germline CDR1 is ENHRY and CDR2 SYGVKD. Trimming left V 4 bases short and J 0 bases short, with 12 bases between.

The chain recombines TRBV5-6 with TRBJ2-7; no clear D. Germline V lookup: CDR1 SGHDT, CDR2 YYEEEE. The CDR3 consists of 13 residues. Trimming stripped 0 bases from V and 6 bases from J, with 10 bases between. The CDR3 here is CASSLAVDPEQYF. Written as DNA, the CDR3 is TGTGCCAGCAGCTTGGCCGTAGATCCCGAGCAGTACTTC. Filled out from reference TRBV5-6 and TRBJ2-7, the complete variable domain reads DAGVTQSPTHLIKTRGQQVTLRCSPKSGHDTVSWYQQALGQGPQFIFQYYEEEERQRGNFPDRFSGHQFPNYSSELNVNALLLGDSALYLCASSLAVDPEQYFGPGTRLTVT.

The rearrangement links TRBV19 to TRBJ2-1, with a weak D call TRBD2 (6 bases). Trimming shortened V by 5 bases and J by 4 bases, and 15 bases separated the two germline ends. The CDR3 contains 15 residues. Germline CDR1 is LNHDA and CDR2 is SQIVND (reference sequence). The CDR3 loop reads CASSPGGTGYNEQFF. The CDR3 bases are TGTGCCAGTAGTCCCGGAGGGACGGGTTACAATGAGCAGTTCTTC.

The chain is built from TRBV5-1 and TRBJ2-5, with D possibly matching TRBD1 (5 bases). V lost 3 bases and J lost 2, with 5 bases in between. This CDR3 has 12 residues. From germline, CDR1 is SGHRS and CDR2 YFSETQ. The CDR3 reads CASSWTQETQYF. CDR3 DNA: TGCGCCAGCAGCTGGACACAAGAGACCCAGTACTTC.

This sequence joins TRBV23-1 and TRBJ1-2, with 7 nucleotides matching TRBD1. TRBV23-1 is classed as an ORF, of uncertain function. The CDR3 has 15 residues. V was pared by 6 bases and J by 3 bases, with 10 bases of the junction left unmatched. CDR3 protein: CASRRNRGGYYGYTF. The CDR3 nucleotides are TGCGCCAGCAGGAGAAACAGGGGTGGATACTATGGCTACACCTTC.

The chain couples TRBV5-1 to TRBJ1-2, with 7 nucleotides matching TRBD1. The ends lost 4 bases at V and 3 bases at J; junction bases unmatched: 9. The V gene's germline CDR1 is SGHRS and CDR2 YFSETQ. This CDR3 comprises 15 residues. The CDR3 sequence is CASSQLGQEDYGYTF. CDR3 in DNA: TGCGCCAGCAGCCAGCTAGGACAGGAGGACTATGGCTACACCTTC.

The chain carries TRBV9 and TRBJ2-1; 11 nucleotides match TRBD2. Germline V gene sequence: CDR1 SGDLS, CDR2 YYNGEE. This CDR3 has 15 amino acids. V shed 3 bases and J 5 bases; nucleotides not matched to a gene: 4. The CDR3 DNA reads TGTGCCAGCAGCGGAGGGACTAGCGGTCACAATGAGCAGTTCTTC. This encodes CASSGGTSGHNEQFF.

CDR3 nucleotides: TGTGCCAGCTTCTTCCCGGGACTAGCGGGAGGGGACTTCGAGCAGTACTTC. It translates to CASFFPGLAGGDFEQYF. The chain employs TRBV21-1 and TRBJ2-7; TRBD2, the table's D call, lacks a check against the DNA. TRBV21-1 is shown as a pseudogene. The CDR3 length is 17 residues.